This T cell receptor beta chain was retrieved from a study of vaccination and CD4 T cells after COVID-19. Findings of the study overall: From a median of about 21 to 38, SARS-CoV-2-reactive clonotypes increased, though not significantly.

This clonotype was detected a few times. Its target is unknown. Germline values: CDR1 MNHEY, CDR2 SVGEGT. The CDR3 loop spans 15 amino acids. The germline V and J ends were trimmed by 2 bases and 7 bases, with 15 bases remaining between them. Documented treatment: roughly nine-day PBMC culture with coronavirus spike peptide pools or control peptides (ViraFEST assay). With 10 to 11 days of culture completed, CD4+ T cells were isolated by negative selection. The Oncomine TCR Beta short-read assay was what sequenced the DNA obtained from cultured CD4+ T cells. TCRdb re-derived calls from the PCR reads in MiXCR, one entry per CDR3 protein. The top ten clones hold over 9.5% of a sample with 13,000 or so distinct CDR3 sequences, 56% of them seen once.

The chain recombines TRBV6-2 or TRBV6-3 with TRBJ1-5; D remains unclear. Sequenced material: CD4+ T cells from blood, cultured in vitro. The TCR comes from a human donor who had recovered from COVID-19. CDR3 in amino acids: CASSYASGEGQPQHF. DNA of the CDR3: TGTGCCAGCAGTTACGCTTCAGGTGAGGGACAGCCCCAGCATTTT.